Below, 30 T cell receptor beta chains from the same sample are listed, as sequenced in a study of cytomegalovirus exposure and HLA in healthy donors (dated by TCRdb to the late 2010s). The library was built by means of the immunoSEQ multiplex PCR assay. For the multiplex PCR, a mixture combining 60 forward primers for TCR Vbeta segments and 13 reverse primers for TCR Jbeta segments was used. TCRdb holds this immuneACCESS table with in-frame rearrangements only. Some clones are missing; in checked studies, unresolved V genes explain under half, and the rest has no known cause. A total of about 150,000 clones appear in this sample, 82% of them only once. The ten largest clonotypes hold under 8% of the sample. The sequencing input was PBMCs. These receptors originate from a woman between 50 and 59 years old in good health and CMV-seropositive.

V usage is TRBV15 and J usage is TRBJ2-1, with no clear D. CDR3 length: 12 amino acids. The V end was cut by 8 bases, the J end by 2 bases, with 7 bases between. Germline V CDR1 and CDR2: LNHNV, YYDKDF (reference sequence). CDR3 loop: CATSQTYNEQFF. The CDR3 DNA sequence: TGTGCCACCTCTCAGACCTACAATGAGCAGTTCTTC.

In this sample, this clone turned up a few times. In DNA, the CDR3 is TGTGCCAGCAGCGAAACCGGGACTTTCTATGGCTACACCTTC. Protein sequence: CASSETGTFYGYTF. This sequence joins TRBV9 and TRBJ1-2; perhaps TRBD1 as D (5 bases). CDR3 length: 14 residues. Looked up from germline, CDR1 is SGDLS and CDR2 is YYNGEE. V lost 3 bases, J lost 4 bases, and 13 bases lay in between. The entire variable domain, with the rest obtained from reference TRBV9 and TRBJ1-2, is as follows: DSGVTQTPKHLITATGQRVTLRCSPRSGDLSVYWYQQSLDQGLQFLIQYYNGEERAKGNILERFSAQQFPDLHSELNLSSLELGDSALYFCASSETGTFYGYTFGSGTRLTVV.

The V gene is TRBV27, the J gene TRBJ1-2; D possibly corresponds to TRBD1 (5 bases). The CDR3 spans 12 residues. CDR1 MNHEY and CDR2 SMNVEV come from the germline V gene (reference sequence). V lost 5 bases and J lost 1, with 5 bases in between. The DNA of the CDR3 is TGTGCCAGCAGTAGGGGTAACTATGGCTACACCTTC. This codes for CASSRGNYGYTF.

Worth noting for this clone: One end of the junction does not line up with germline, which may come from a read error. The CDR3 coding sequence is TGTTCCAGCAGCTTAGGGTTATCCGGGACAGCTAACTATGGCTACACCTTC. This gives the protein CSSSLGLSGTANYGYTF. The gene calls are TRBV7-9 and TRBJ1-2; the match to TRBD1 covers 7 bases. Germline V CDR1 and CDR2: SEHNR, FQNEAQ (reference sequence). There are 17 residues in the CDR3.

This clone has a single count. This chain links TRBV7-8 with TRBJ1-2, with 8 positions matching TRBD1. CDR3 size: 15 residues. Germline CDR1 SGHVS, CDR2 FQNEAQ. V was pared by 4 bases and J by 8 bases, with 12 bases of the junction left unmatched. CDR3 nucleotides: TGTGCCAGCAGCTACGCTCGGACAGGGATTGGCGGCTACACCTTC. Translation: CASSYARTGIGGYTF.

The rearrangement links TRBV5-4 to TRBJ1-1; 10 bases are a match to TRBD1. The CDR3 spans 15 residues. V was pared by 4 bases and J by 5 bases, with 8 bases of the junction left unmatched. CDR1 is SGHNT and CDR2 is YYREEE in the germline V gene (reference sequence). The CDR3 reads CASSTTGTGDTEAFF. CDR3 in DNA: TGTGCCAGCAGCACCACCGGGACAGGGGATACTGAAGCTTTCTTT. Based on the CDR3 plus reference TRBV5-4 and TRBJ1-1, the full variable domain is ETGVTQSPTHLIKTRGQQVTLRCSSQSGHNTVSWYQQALGQGPQFIFQYYREEENGRGNFPPRFSGLQFPNYSSELNVNALELDDSALYLCASSTTGTGDTEAFFGQGTRLTVV.

This chain connects TRBV7-9 to TRBJ2-7; no firm D call. V lost 1 base, J lost 4 bases, and 8 bases lay in between. CDR1 is SEHNR and CDR2 is FQNEAQ in the germline V gene (reference sequence). The CDR3 runs to 13 residues. The CDR3 is CASSLDGLYEQYF. CDR3 coding DNA: TGTGCCAGCAGCTTAGACGGTTTGTACGAGCAGTACTTC.

The V gene is TRBV5-1, the J gene TRBJ2-6; 7 bases agree with TRBD1. The V gene's germline CDR1 is SGHRS and CDR2 YFSETQ. This CDR3 contains 16 residues. The V and J ends lost 5 bases and 0 bases, in that order; junction bases with no gene match: 5. The CDR3 loop is CASSYRGASGANVLTF. The CDR3 DNA is TGCGCCAGCAGTTACAGGGGCGCCTCTGGGGCCAACGTCCTGACTTTC.

This chain links TRBV6-1 with TRBJ1-3; 9 bases line up with TRBD1. This CDR3 has 17 residues. V was clipped by 3 bases and J by 0 bases; unmatched bases: 6. Germline values: CDR1 MNHNS, CDR2 SASEGT. The CDR3 spells CASSEGQGTYSGNTIYF. The DNA of the CDR3 is TGTGCCAGCAGTGAGGGACAGGGCACCTACTCTGGAAACACCATATATTTT.

As to this clone: Other nucleotide sequences in the sample specify the same CDR3. V and J are TRBV9 and TRBJ2-3, with D uncertain. The V gene's germline CDR1 is SGDLS and CDR2 YYNGEE. There are 13 residues in the CDR3. V dropped 0 bases and J dropped 4 bases, with 6 bases sitting between them. Written as DNA, the CDR3 is TGTGCCAGCAGCGTAGTGAGTGCAGATACGCAGTATTTT. Amino acids: CASSVVSADTQYF.

The genes are TRBV27 and TRBJ2-7, with 7 bases fitting TRBD1. CDR3 length equals 14 residues. With 5 bases clipped from V and 4 bases from J, the junction kept 8 bases outside the gene matches. Per germline, CDR1 MNHEY and CDR2 SMNVEV (reference sequence). In DNA, the CDR3 is TGTGCCAGCAGTCAAACGACAGGGCGATACGAGCAGTACTTC. It specifies CASSQTTGRYEQYF.

This chain connects TRBV6-1 to TRBJ1-2; D gene ambiguous. Germline V CDR1 and CDR2: MNHNS, SASEGT. V lost 1 base, J lost 0 bases, and 15 bases lay in between. The CDR3 is 17 amino acids. CDR3 residues: CASSEGPAGRSNYGYTF. CDR3 DNA: TGTGCCAGCAGTGAAGGCCCCGCGGGCAGGTCTAACTATGGCTACACCTTC.

The rearrangement joins TRBV5-6 to TRBJ1-2; 7 nucleotides line up with TRBD1. Germline CDR1 and CDR2: SGHDT and YYEEEE. The CDR3 loop spans 14 amino acids. The V segment lost 4 bases and the J segment 0 bases; nucleotides outside the gene matches: 3. CDR3: CASSVGQSNYGYTF. Written as DNA, the CDR3 is TGTGCCAGCAGCGTGGGACAGTCTAACTATGGCTACACCTTC.

V usage is TRBV5-1 and J usage is TRBJ1-1; D unclear. The CDR3 has 13 amino acids. The V end lost 4 bases, the J end lost 1 base, and 8 bases lay between the germline ends. Germline V gene sequence: CDR1 SGHRS, CDR2 YFSETQ. The CDR3 reads CASSRTANTEAFF. CDR3 in DNA: TGCGCCAGCAGCCGCACAGCGAACACTGAAGCTTTCTTT.

The genes are TRBV29-1 and TRBJ1-4, with D maybe TRBD1 (5 bases). Trimming cost V 4 bases and J 8 bases, with 11 bases left between them. This CDR3 region has 12 residues. The germline V gene encodes CDR1 SQVTM and CDR2 ANQGSEA. The CDR3 sequence is CSVGGLGEKLFF. The CDR3 nucleotides are TGCAGCGTTGGGGGCCTCGGGGAAAAACTGTTTTTT.

The genes are TRBV9 and TRBJ1-2, with a possible D match to TRBD1 (6 bases). Trimming cost V 3 bases and J 8 bases, with 20 bases left between them. Germline values: CDR1 SGDLS, CDR2 YYNGEE. This CDR3 has 15 amino acids. In DNA, the CDR3 is TGTGCCAGCAGCGCCCTCGGGGGGGGCGCCTCGGGCTACACCTTC. This gives the protein CASSALGGGASGYTF.

V is TRBV18 and J is TRBJ1-3; possibly TRBD1 for D (5 bases). Germline V gene sequence: CDR1 KGHSH, CDR2 LQKENI. This CDR3 has 18 amino acids. Trimming shortened V by 3 bases and J by 2 bases, and 20 bases separated the two germline ends. CDR3 region: CASSPQLQGTSAGNTIYF. The CDR3 DNA follows: TGTGCCAGCTCACCTCAACTCCAGGGTACATCAGCTGGAAACACCATATATTTT.

V and J are TRBV18 and TRBJ2-7, with 7 bases matching TRBD1. J was trimmed by 1 base and V by 4 bases; bases with no gene match: 7. CDR3 length equals 15 residues. Germline CDR1 KGHSH, CDR2 LQKENI. CDR3 nucleotides: TGTGCCAGCTCACTCTCCGGGACAGAGTCCTACGAGCAGTACTTC. This translates into CASSLSGTESYEQYF.

The chain uses TRBV18 and TRBJ2-1; D unclear. Trimming took 2 bases from V and 4 from J, leaving 12 bases between them. This CDR3 is 15 amino acids long. Germline V CDR1 and CDR2: KGHSH, LQKENI. The CDR3 DNA sequence: TGTGCCAGCTCACCAATCCAGATCTCGTACAATGAGCAGTTCTTC. Its translation: CASSPIQISYNEQFF.

This chain links TRBV7-2 with TRBJ1-3; unclear D gene. CDR3 length equals 13 residues. Germline lookup yields CDR1 SGHTA and CDR2 FQGNSA. Deletions cut 1 base from V and 4 bases from J, with 5 bases between. CDR3 in DNA: TGTGCCAGCAGCTTAGACTACGGAAACACCATATATTTT. Encoded protein: CASSLDYGNTIYF. The full variable domain, in which reference TRBV7-2 and TRBJ1-3 provide the parts outside the CDR3, is GAGVSQSPSNKVTEKGKDVELRCDPISGHTALYWYRQSLGQGLEFLIYFQGNSAPDKSGLPSDRFSAERTGGSVSTLTIQRTQQEDSAVYLCASSLDYGNTIYFGEGSWLTVV.

V is TRBV6-5 and J is TRBJ2-7; 10 bases agree with TRBD2. Germline assignment: CDR1 MNHEY and CDR2 SVGAGI. V gave up 6 bases and J gave up 13 bases; unmatched junction bases: 9. This CDR3 region has 12 residues. The CDR3 DNA reads TGTGCCAGCAGGGCTAGCGGGGGTATTTACTACTTC. This encodes CASRASGGIYYF.

The rearrangement links TRBV19 to TRBJ2-4; possible D gene TRBD2, 6 bases. This CDR3 is built from 14 residues. With 6 bases removed from V and 6 bases from J, the gap between germline ends came to 15 bases. Germline CDR1 and CDR2: LNHDA and SQIVND (reference sequence). The CDR3 reads CASRGLLRGNIQYF. The CDR3 DNA follows: TGTGCCAGTAGGGGACTCCTGCGGGGAAACATTCAGTACTTC. The full variable domain, in which reference TRBV19 and TRBJ2-4 provide the parts outside the CDR3, is DGGITQSPKYLFRKEGQNVTLSCEQNLNHDAMYWYRQDPGQGLRLIYYSQIVNDFQKGDIAEGYSVSREKKESFPLTVTSAQKNPTAFYLCASRGLLRGNIQYFGAGTRLSVL.

The genes are TRBV7-2 and TRBJ2-7, with TRBD2 identical over 7 bases. The length of the CDR3 is 11 residues. V dropped 5 bases and J dropped 7; count of bases not matched to a gene: 2. Germline V gene data show CDR1 as SGHTA and CDR2 as FQGNSA. In DNA, the CDR3 is TGTGCCAGCAGCGCGCGGGGGGAGCAGTACTTC. This encodes CASSARGEQYF.

This chain joins TRBV20-1 and TRBJ1-1; D gene uncertain. V dropped 5 bases and J dropped 1 base, with 5 bases sitting between them. Per the germline V gene, CDR1 is DFQATT and CDR2 is SNEGSKA (reference sequence). This CDR3 spans 11 amino acids. The CDR3 sequence: CSAPWNTEAFF. The CDR3 DNA reads as TGCAGTGCTCCCTGGAACACTGAAGCTTTCTTT.

V is TRBV11-2 and J is TRBJ2-7; no clear D. Trimming removed 0 bases at V and 4 bases at J, with 4 bases between. Germline V gives CDR1 SGHAT, CDR2 FQNNGV. The CDR3 is 12 residues long. DNA for the CDR3: TGTGCCAGCAGCTTAGATCAGTACGAGCAGTACTTC. The encoded protein is CASSLDQYEQYF.

The chain uses TRBV5-6 and TRBJ1-2; 10 positions match TRBD1. This CDR3 region has 17 residues. Germline lookup yields CDR1 SGHDT and CDR2 YYEEEE. V dropped 4 bases and J dropped 2; count of bases not matched to a gene: 11. This CDR3 reads CASSTPYPGQGNYGYTF. In DNA, the CDR3 is TGTGCCAGCAGCACGCCCTATCCGGGACAGGGGAACTATGGCTACACCTTC.

This chain connects TRBV9 to TRBJ1-6; maybe TRBD1 (6 bases). V dropped 1 base and J dropped 6 bases, with 8 bases sitting between them. Germline CDR1 reads SGDLS; CDR2 reads YYNGEE. The CDR3 consists of 14 residues. CDR3 DNA sequence: TGTGCCAGCAGCGTAAACAGGGTTAATTCACCCCTCCACTTT. It specifies CASSVNRVNSPLHF.

CDR3 DNA sequence: TGCGCCAGCAGCCCGGGGGGGCGGTCCAAAAACATTCAGTACTTC. As protein: CASSPGGRSKNIQYF. The genes are TRBV5-1 and TRBJ2-4; TRBD2 agrees at 8 bases. CDR1 is SGHRS and CDR2 is YFSETQ in the germline V gene. This CDR3 is 15 amino acids long. V lost 4 bases to trimming and J lost 2 bases; unmatched junction nucleotides: 5. The whole variable domain, filled in from reference TRBV5-1 and TRBJ2-4, reads KAGVTQTPRYLIKTRGQQVTLSCSPISGHRSVSWYQQTPGQGLQFLFEYFSETQRNKGNFPGRFSGRQFSNSRSEMNVSTLELGDSALYLCASSPGGRSKNIQYFGAGTRLSVL.

The V gene is TRBV19, the J gene TRBJ2-1; D is uncertain. This CDR3 region has 11 residues. Germline loops: CDR1 LNHDA, CDR2 SQIVND (reference sequence). V was clipped by 6 bases and J by 9 bases, with 9 bases between them. In DNA form, the CDR3 reads TGTGCCAGTAGCGTATACGGTGAGCAGTTCTTC. This sequence encodes CASSVYGEQFF.

This rearrangement joins TRBV5-6 to TRBJ1-6, with D uncertain. V was clipped by 1 base and J by 0 bases, with 8 bases between them. The CDR3 length is 16 residues. Germline assignment: CDR1 SGHDT and CDR2 YYEEEE. This CDR3 reads CASSLFGSSYNSPLHF. The CDR3 DNA reads TGTGCCAGCAGCTTGTTCGGGAGCTCCTATAATTCACCCCTCCACTTT.